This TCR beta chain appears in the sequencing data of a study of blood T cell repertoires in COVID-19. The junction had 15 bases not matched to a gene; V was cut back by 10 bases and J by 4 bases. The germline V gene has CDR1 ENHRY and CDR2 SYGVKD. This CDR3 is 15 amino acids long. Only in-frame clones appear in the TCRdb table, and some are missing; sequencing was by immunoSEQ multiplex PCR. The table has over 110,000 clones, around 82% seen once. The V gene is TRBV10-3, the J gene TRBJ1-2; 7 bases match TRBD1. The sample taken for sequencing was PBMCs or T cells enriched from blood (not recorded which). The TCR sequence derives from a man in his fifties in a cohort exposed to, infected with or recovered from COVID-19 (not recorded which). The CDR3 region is CASAPAGQVVYGYTF. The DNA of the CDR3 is TGTGCCAGTGCACCCGCCGGACAGGTAGTCTATGGCTACACCTTC.